This T cell receptor (beta chain) is drawn from a study of control samples from healthy donors and cancer patients. TCRdb's table, derived via immunoSEQ multiplex PCR, lists solely in-frame clones and lacks some. This sample has 190,000 or so clones, with 90% to 95% found just once. A single count supports this clone. Germline V lookup: CDR1 GTSNPN, CDR2 SVGIG (reference sequence). V was clipped by 4 bases and J by 3 bases; unmatched bases: 5. This CDR3 region has 14 residues. The sequencing sample was made of blood. The V and J genes are TRBV30 and TRBJ2-3, with 9 bases identical to TRBD2. This clonotype was obtained from a man between 18 and 35 years old in good health. For the CDR3, the DNA is TGTGCCTGGACAGGGCGGGGGGGGACAGATACGCAGTATTTT. Its protein product is CAWTGRGGTDTQYF.